Listed below are T cell receptor beta chains from one sample, sequenced in a study of Graves' ophthalmopathy and Graves' hyperthyroidism. Each CDR3 protein is one row after TCRdb ran MiXCR on the multiplex PCR reads. The data hold under 200,000 distinct CDR3 sequences, with over 35% observed a single time. The sequenced sample consisted of peripheral blood. These receptor sequences come from a woman between 40 and 55 years old with Graves' ophthalmopathy. CDR3s include the opening cysteine and the closing phenylalanine or tryptophan. A D gene is named only where the DNA matches it firmly. Only some rows state a clone size, as once, few, many or a class for expanded clones.

V	D	size	J	CDR3	DNA
TRBV4-1	TRBD2	many	TRBJ2-7	CASSQDLAASSYEQYF	TGCGCCAGCAGCCAAGACCTAGCGGCTAGCTCCTACGAGCAGTACTTC
TRBV4-3	TRBD1	many	TRBJ1-1	CASSHIQGARGTEAFF	TGCGCCAGCAGCCATATACAGGGGGCGCGTGGAACTGAAGCTTTCTTT
TRBV2	TRBD1	many	TRBJ1-5	CASSDGQGVGNQPQHF	TGTGCCAGCAGTGACGGACAGGGGGTTGGCAATCAGCCCCAGCATTTT
TRBV5-1	.	many	TRBJ1-2	CASSPRTGNYGYTF	TGCGCCAGCAGCCCCAGGACGGGAAACTATGGCTACACCTTC
TRBV6-5	TRBD1	many	TRBJ1-1	CASSYGDRMNTEAFF	TGTGCCAGCAGTTACGGGGACAGGATGAACACTGAAGCTTTCTTT
TRBV6-4	TRBD1	.	TRBJ2-2	CASGDRHTGELFF	TGTGCCAGCGGGGACAGACACACCGGGGAGCTGTTTTTT
TRBV5-1	TRBD2	.	TRBJ2-7	CASSFTTGGPLNEQYF	TGCGCCAGCAGCTTTACGACGGGAGGGCCTTTGAACGAGCAGTACTTC
TRBV30	TRBD1	many	TRBJ1-2	CAWSRTTGLGYTF	TGTGCCTGGAGTCGTACGACAGGGCTTGGCTACACCTTC
TRBV6-2/TRBV6-3	TRBD1	many	TRBJ1-5	CASGPTGGGQPQHF	TGTGCCAGCGGACCGACAGGGGGCGGTCAGCCCCAGCATTTT
TRBV5-1	TRBD1	many	TRBJ1-1	CASRGQVNTEAFF	TGCGCCAGCAGAGGACAGGTGAACACTGAAGCTTTCTTT
TRBV28	TRBD2	.	TRBJ2-7	CASSPLGGRPVSYEQYF	TGTGCCAGCAGTCCTCTTGGCGGGAGGCCTGTCTCCTACGAGCAGTACTTC
TRBV12-3/TRBV12-4	TRBD2	.	TRBJ2-5	CASSLLGTPGGETQYF	TGTGCCAGCAGTTTACTCGGTACCCCCGGGGGGGAGACCCAGTACTTC
TRBV11-1	.	few	TRBJ1-2	CASSLNGVPGNYGYTF	TGTGCCAGCAGCTTAAACGGGGTCCCGGGTAACTATGGCTACACCTTC
TRBV6-2/TRBV6-3	.	.	TRBJ2-7	CASSLFERDSPYEQYF	TGTGCCAGCAGTTTATTCGAGCGGGACAGTCCCTACGAGCAGTACTTC
TRBV6-1	TRBD2	many	TRBJ2-7	CASSPTSGRFLDEQYF	TGTGCCAGCAGCCCGACTAGCGGGAGATTTCTCGACGAGCAGTACTTC
TRBV10-1	.	once	TRBJ2-7	CASSEFGHSGQSSYEQYF	TGCGCCAGCAGCGAATTCGGCCATTCTGGACAGAGCTCCTACGAGCAGTACTTC
TRBV7-3	.	many	TRBJ1-1	CASSSQGQRAFF	TGTGCCAGCAGCTCCCAAGGACAGAGGGCTTTCTTT
TRBV11-2	TRBD2	many	TRBJ2-7	CASSPLAGVVSYEQYF	TGTGCCAGCAGCCCCTTAGCGGGAGTCGTATCCTACGAGCAGTACTTC
TRBV3-1	TRBD1	many	TRBJ1-2	CASSPWDRAYGYTF	TGTGCCAGCAGCCCCTGGGACAGGGCCTATGGCTACACCTTC
TRBV2	.	many	TRBJ1-5	CASSGEGGQPQHF	TGTGCCAGCAGTGGGGAGGGGGGTCAGCCCCAGCATTTT
TRBV12-3/TRBV12-4	.	many	TRBJ2-7	CASTRDWQVDEQYF	TGTGCCAGCACTCGGGACTGGCAAGTGGACGAGCAGTACTTC
TRBV12-3/TRBV12-4	.	once	TRBJ2-7	CASSQTMEQYF	TGTGCCAGCAGCCAGACGATGGAGCAGTACTTC
TRBV12-3/TRBV12-4	.	few	TRBJ2-5	CASTMDSRETQYF	TGTGCCAGCACCATGGACAGTAGAGAGACCCAGTACTTC
TRBV14	TRBD2	many	TRBJ2-7	CASSGTRTYEQYF	TGTGCCAGCAGCGGGACTAGGACCTACGAGCAGTACTTC
TRBV28	.	.	TRBJ1-1	CASSLPPRGVTNTEAFF	TGTGCCAGCAGTTTACCCCCTCGAGGAGTTACGAACACTGAAGCTTTCTTT
TRBV6-2/TRBV6-3	.	.	TRBJ2-5	CASSLPRVGETQYF	TGTGCCAGCAGCCTACCCAGGGTTGGAGAGACCCAGTACTTC
TRBV4-2	.	many	TRBJ2-7	CASSQEPGAYEQYF	TGTGCCAGCAGCCAAGAACCGGGGGCCTACGAGCAGTACTTC
TRBV12-3/TRBV12-4	TRBD2	many	TRBJ2-7	CAANSGRSSYEQYF	TGTGCCGCCAACAGCGGGAGGAGCTCCTACGAGCAGTACTTC
TRBV30	TRBD1	many	TRBJ2-7	CAWSPQPGQGSYEQYF	TGTGCCTGGAGTCCTCAACCGGGACAGGGTTCCTACGAGCAGTACTTC
TRBV12-3/TRBV12-4	TRBD1	.	TRBJ2-7	CASSPLAVGGSEQYF	TGTGCCAGCAGTCCCCTCGCGGTAGGGGGCAGCGAGCAGTACTTC
TRBV19	TRBD1	.	TRBJ1-5	CAVRTGDYQPQHF	TGTGCCGTTCGGACAGGGGATTATCAGCCCCAGCATTTT
TRBV9	.	many	TRBJ2-7	CASSVGVTSSYEQYF	TGTGCCAGCAGCGTAGGGGTTACCAGCTCCTACGAGCAGTACTTC
TRBV6-1	.	many	TRBJ1-1	CASSVGGAGTEAFF	TGTGCCAGCAGTGTCGGGGGCGCAGGCACTGAAGCTTTCTTT
TRBV6-5	.	many	TRBJ2-6	CASSYWASGANVLTF	TGTGCCAGCAGTTACTGGGCCTCTGGGGCCAACGTCCTGACTTTC
TRBV27	.	.	TRBJ2-4	CASSPRGRGWDIQYF	TGTGCCAGCAGTCCCCGCGGACGGGGGTGGGACATTCAGTACTTC
TRBV18	.	many	TRBJ2-7	CASSPPLKTYEQYF	TGTGCCAGCTCACCACCGCTGAAGACCTACGAGCAGTACTTC
TRBV3-1	.	many	TRBJ1-6	CASSQEGRGTLHF	TGTGCCAGCAGCCAAGAGGGCAGGGGAACCCTCCACTTT
TRBV30	.	.	TRBJ1-1	CAWSPQYTEAFF	TGTGCCTGGAGTCCCCAATACACTGAAGCTTTCTTT
TRBV7-2	TRBD2	many	TRBJ2-7	CASSLASGGLSYEQYF	TGTGCCAGCAGCTTAGCTAGCGGGGGACTCTCCTACGAGCAGTACTTC
TRBV7-9	.	many	TRBJ2-2	CASSLVRGNTGELFF	TGTGCCAGCAGCTTAGTCAGGGGGAACACCGGGGAGCTGTTTTTT
TRBV12-3/TRBV12-4	.	medium-sized	TRBJ2-5	CASSLRRRQETQYF	TGTGCCAGCAGCCTACGGCGGAGGCAAGAGACCCAGTACTTC
TRBV6-5	.	once	TRBJ1-2	CASSYSPGFDGYTF	TGTGCCAGCAGTTACTCGCCCGGGTTCGATGGCTACACCTTC
TRBV20-1	.	many	TRBJ1-1	CSAIGWDTEAFF	TGCAGTGCTATAGGGTGGGACACTGAAGCTTTCTTT
TRBV12-3/TRBV12-4	.	.	TRBJ1-2	CASSSPGLNYGYTF	TGTGCCAGCAGTTCACCGGGACTGAATTATGGCTACACCTTC